The clone carrying this T cell receptor beta chain has a count of ten or more. Its antigen is not identified. This entry belongs to a study of T cell repertoires in cytomegalovirus infection. Across the whole study: Public TCR beta signatures indicated both CMV infection and matching HLA type. General study findings and limits: Based on cumulative public TCR beta family frequency, carriers of CMV plus the relevant HLA were identified. There were HLA-C-restricted CMV-specific TCR beta clonotypes dominating the ex vivo response.

TCRdb itself ran the reads through MiXCR, one entry per CDR3 protein. The repertoire holds a few hundred thousand distinct CDR3 sequences, with around 9.5% as singletons. Trimming pared 0 bases from V and 7 bases from J, leaving 22 bases between. The CDR3 contains 18 residues. Germline CDR1 and CDR2: SGHTA and FQGNSA. The TCR sequence derives from a human donor in good health (CMV status not recorded). Some clones in this sample may be carry-over from other donors' samples. This rearrangement joins TRBV7-2 to TRBJ2-1; D assignment may be TRBD1 or TRBD2 (7 bases each). Sequencing used PBMCs. CDR3 sequence: CASSLALRGPGGKNEQFF. CDR3 nucleotide sequence: TGTGCCAGCAGCTTAGCCCTGCGGGGGCCAGGGGGAAAAAATGAGCAGTTCTTC. The variable domain in full, with the rest retrieved from reference TRBV7-2 and TRBJ2-1, is GAGVSQSPSNKVTEKGKDVELRCDPISGHTALYWYRQSLGQGLEFLIYFQGNSAPDKSGLPSDRFSAERTGGSVSTLTIQRTQQEDSAVYLCASSLALRGPGGKNEQFFGPGTRLTVL.